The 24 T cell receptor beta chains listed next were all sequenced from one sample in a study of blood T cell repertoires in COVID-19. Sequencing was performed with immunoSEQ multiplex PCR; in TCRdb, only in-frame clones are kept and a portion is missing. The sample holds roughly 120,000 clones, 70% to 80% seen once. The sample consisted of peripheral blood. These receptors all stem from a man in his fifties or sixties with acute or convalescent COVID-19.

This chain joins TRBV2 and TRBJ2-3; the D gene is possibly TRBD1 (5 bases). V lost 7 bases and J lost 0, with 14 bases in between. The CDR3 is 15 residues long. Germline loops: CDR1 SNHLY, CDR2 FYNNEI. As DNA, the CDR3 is TGTGCCAGCAACTACGTGGGGCTCAGCACAGATACGCAGTATTTT. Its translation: CASNYVGLSTDTQYF.

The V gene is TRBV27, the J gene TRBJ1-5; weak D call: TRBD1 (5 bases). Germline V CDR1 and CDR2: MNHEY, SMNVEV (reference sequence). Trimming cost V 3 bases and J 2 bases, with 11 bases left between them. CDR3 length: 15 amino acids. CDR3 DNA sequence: TGTGCCAGCAGTTTCTCGTGGGGGGGCAATCAGCCCCAGCATTTT. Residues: CASSFSWGGNQPQHF.

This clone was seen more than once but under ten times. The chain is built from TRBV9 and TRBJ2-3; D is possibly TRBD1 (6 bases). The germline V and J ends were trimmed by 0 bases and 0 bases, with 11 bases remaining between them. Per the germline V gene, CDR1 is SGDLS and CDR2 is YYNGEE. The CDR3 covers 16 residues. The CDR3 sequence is CASSVAPQGSTDTQYF. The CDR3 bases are TGTGCCAGCAGCGTAGCCCCACAGGGTAGCACAGATACGCAGTATTTT.

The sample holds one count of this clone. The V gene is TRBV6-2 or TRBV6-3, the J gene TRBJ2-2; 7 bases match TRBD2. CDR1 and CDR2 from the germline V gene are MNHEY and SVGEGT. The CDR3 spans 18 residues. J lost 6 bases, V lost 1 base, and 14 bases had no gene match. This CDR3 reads CASSYLGGRLVVAGELFF. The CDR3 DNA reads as TGTGCCAGCAGTTACTTGGGCGGGAGACTCGTAGTGGCCGGGGAGCTGTTTTTT.

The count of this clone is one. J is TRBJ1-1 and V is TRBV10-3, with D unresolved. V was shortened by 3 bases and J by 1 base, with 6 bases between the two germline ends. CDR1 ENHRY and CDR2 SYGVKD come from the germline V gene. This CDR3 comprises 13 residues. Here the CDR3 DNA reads TGTGCCATCAGTGAATACGGGAACACTGAAGCTTTCTTT. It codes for CAISEYGNTEAFF.

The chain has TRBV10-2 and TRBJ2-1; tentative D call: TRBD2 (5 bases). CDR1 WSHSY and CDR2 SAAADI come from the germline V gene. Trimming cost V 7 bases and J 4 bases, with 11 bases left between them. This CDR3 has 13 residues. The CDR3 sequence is CASKSGTYNEQFF. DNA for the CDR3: TGCGCCAGCAAGAGCGGAACTTACAATGAGCAGTTCTTC.

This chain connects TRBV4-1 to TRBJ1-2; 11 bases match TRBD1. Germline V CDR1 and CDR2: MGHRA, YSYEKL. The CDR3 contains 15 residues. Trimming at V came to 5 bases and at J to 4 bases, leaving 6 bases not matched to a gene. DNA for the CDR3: TGCGCCAGCAGCTACGGGACAGGGGGGTCCTATGGCTACACCTTC. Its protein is CASSYGTGGSYGYTF.

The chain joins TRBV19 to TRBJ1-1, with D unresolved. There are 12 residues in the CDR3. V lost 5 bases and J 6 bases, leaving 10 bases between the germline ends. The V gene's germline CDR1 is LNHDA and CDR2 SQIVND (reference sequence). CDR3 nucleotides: TGTGCCAGTAGTTATGGTTTAGCTGAAGCTTTCTTT. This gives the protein CASSYGLAEAFF.

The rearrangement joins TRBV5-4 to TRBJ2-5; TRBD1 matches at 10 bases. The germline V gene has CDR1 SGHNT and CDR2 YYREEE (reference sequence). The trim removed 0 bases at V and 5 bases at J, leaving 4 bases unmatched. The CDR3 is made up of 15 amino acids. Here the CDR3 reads CASSLGTGGVETQYF. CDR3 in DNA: TGTGCCAGCAGCTTGGGGACAGGGGGGGTTGAGACCCAGTACTTC.

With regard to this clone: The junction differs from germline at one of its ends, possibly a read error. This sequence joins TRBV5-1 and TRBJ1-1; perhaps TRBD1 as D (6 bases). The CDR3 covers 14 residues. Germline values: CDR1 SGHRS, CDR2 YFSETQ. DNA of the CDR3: TGCGCCCGCAGCCTCGGGGGGGCTGGGACTGAAGCTTTCTTT. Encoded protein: CARSLGGAGTEAFF.

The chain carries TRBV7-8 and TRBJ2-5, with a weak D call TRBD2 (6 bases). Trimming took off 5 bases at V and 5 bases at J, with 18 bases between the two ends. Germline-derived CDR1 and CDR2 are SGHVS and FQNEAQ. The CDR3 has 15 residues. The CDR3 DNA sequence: TGTGCCAGCAGCGCCACTACGGGAGTAGGCGAGACCCAGTACTTC. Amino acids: CASSATTGVGETQYF.

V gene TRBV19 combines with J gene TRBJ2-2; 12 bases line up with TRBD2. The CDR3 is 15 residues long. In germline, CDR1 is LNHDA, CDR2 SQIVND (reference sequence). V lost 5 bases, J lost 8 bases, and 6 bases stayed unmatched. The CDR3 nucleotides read TGTGCCAGTAGTCCAAGGACTAGCGGGGTTGGGGAGCTGTTTTTT. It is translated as CASSPRTSGVGELFF.

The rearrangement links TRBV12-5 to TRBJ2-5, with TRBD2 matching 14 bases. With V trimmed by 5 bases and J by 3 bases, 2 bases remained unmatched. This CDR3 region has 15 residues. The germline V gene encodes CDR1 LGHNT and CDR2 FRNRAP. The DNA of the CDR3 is TGTGCTAGTGGTGTGGGACTAGCGGGAGAAGAGACCCAGTACTTC. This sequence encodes CASGVGLAGEETQYF.

CDR3 protein: CASSQGRGTGDYGYTF. The CDR3 bases are TGCGCCAGCAGCCAAGGAAGAGGGACAGGGGACTATGGCTACACCTTC. J is TRBJ1-2 and V is TRBV4-1; 10 nucleotides agree with TRBD1. Trimming cost V 1 base and J 3 bases; bases outside gene matches: 5. The CDR3 has 16 residues. Germline lookup yields CDR1 MGHRA and CDR2 YSYEKL.

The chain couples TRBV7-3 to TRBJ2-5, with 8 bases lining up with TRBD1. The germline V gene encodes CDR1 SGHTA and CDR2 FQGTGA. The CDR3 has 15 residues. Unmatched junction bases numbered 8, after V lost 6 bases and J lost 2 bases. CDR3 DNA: TGTGCCAGCAGTAAAGGACAGGGCCGACAAGAGACCCAGTACTTC. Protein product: CASSKGQGRQETQYF.

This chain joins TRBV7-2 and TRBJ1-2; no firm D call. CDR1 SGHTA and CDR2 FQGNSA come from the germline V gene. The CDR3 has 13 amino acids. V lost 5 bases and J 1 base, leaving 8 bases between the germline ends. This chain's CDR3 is CASSVTFNYGYTF. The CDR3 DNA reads TGTGCCAGCAGCGTGACTTTTAACTATGGCTACACCTTC.

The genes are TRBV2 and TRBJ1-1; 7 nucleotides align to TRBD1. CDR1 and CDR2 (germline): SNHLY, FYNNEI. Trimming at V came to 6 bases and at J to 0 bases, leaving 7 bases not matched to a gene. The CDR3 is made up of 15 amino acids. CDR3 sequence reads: CASSIRQGLNTEAFF. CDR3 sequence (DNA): TGTGCCAGCAGCATTAGACAGGGTTTGAACACTGAAGCTTTCTTT.

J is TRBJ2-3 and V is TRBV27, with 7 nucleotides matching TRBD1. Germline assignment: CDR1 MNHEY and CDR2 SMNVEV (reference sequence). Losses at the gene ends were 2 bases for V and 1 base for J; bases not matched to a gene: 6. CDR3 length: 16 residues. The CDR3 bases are TGTGCCAGCAGTTTAGCAGGGGGATCGGGCACAGATACGCAGTATTTT. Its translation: CASSLAGGSGTDTQYF.

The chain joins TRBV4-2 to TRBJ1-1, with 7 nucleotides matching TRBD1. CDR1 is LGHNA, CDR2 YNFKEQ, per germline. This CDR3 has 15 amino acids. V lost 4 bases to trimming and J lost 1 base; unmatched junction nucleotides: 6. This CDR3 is CASSLSYRGNTEAFF. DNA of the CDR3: TGTGCCAGCAGCCTGTCCTACAGGGGGAACACTGAAGCTTTCTTT.

In nucleotides, the CDR3 is TGTGCCAGCAGCTCAGGAGGGAACACTGAAGCTTTCTTT. As protein: CASSSGGNTEAFF. This chain joins TRBV7-9 and TRBJ1-1, with D hard to call. CDR3 size: 13 residues. Germline assignment: CDR1 SEHNR and CDR2 FQNEAQ (reference sequence). V was cut by 4 bases and J by 1 base, with 7 bases left in between.

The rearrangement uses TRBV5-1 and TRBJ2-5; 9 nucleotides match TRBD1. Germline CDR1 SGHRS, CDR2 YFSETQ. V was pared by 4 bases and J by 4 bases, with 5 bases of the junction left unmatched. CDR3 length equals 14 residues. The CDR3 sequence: CASSNTGGGETQYF. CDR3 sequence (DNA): TGCGCCAGCAGCAATACAGGGGGCGGAGAGACCCAGTACTTC.

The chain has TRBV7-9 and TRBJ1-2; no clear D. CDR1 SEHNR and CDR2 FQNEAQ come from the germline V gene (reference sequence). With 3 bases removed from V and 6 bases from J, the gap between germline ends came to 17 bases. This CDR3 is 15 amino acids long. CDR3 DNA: TGTGCCAGCAGCTTCAATCCGGGTGGGGAGAATGGCTACACCTTC. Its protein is CASSFNPGGENGYTF.

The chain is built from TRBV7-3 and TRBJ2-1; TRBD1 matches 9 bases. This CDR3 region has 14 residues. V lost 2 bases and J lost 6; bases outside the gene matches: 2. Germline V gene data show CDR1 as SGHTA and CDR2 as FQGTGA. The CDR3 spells CASSLGTGINEQFF. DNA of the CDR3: TGTGCCAGCAGCTTAGGGACAGGGATCAATGAGCAGTTCTTC.

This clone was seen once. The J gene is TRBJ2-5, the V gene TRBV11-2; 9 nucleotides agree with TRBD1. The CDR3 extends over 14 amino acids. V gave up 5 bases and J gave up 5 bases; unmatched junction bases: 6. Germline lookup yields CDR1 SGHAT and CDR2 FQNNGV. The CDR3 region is CASSATGGGETQYF. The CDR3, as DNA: TGTGCCAGCAGCGCAACAGGGGGCGGTGAGACCCAGTACTTC.